Listed below are T cell receptor beta chains from one sample, sequenced in a study of T cells after yellow fever vaccination. TCRdb re-analysed the 5' RACE reads in MiXCR, keeping a single row per CDR3 protein. The repertoire holds about 580,000 distinct CDR3 sequences, with approximately 16% as singletons. Source: PBMCs, taken roughly 5 days after the first yellow fever vaccination. The receptors here all came from a man aged 18 to 30 who received the YFV17D yellow fever vaccine. CDR3s include the opening cysteine and the closing phenylalanine or tryptophan. Fields, in order: D gene, J gene, V gene, clone size, CDR3 DNA, CDR3 protein. The D gene is left open where the match is weak. Only some rows state a clone size, as once, few, many or a class for expanded clones.

- TRBJ1-4 TRBV18 - TGTGCCAGCTCACCATGGGCAACTAATGAAAAACTGTTTTTT CASSPWATNEKLFF
- TRBJ1-3 TRBV4-1 - TGCGCCAGCAGCCAAGAGTGGGACACTGGAAACACCATATATTTT CASSQEWDTGNTIYF
- TRBJ2-1 TRBV11-1 - TGTGCCAGCAGCTTGGACAGGAGGGGGCAGTTCTTC CASSLDRRGQFF
TRBD2 TRBJ2-1 TRBV20-1 - TGCAGTGCTAGGGACCTAGCGGAAACCTACAATGAGCAGTTCTTC CSARDLAETYNEQFF
TRBD1 TRBJ1-6 TRBV28 - TGTGCCAGCAGCCAGCGGACAGGATTTAATTCACCCCTCCACTTT CASSQRTGFNSPLHF
TRBD1 TRBJ1-2 TRBV7-9 - TGTGCCAGCAGCTTCCAGGGGACAGACTATGGCTACACCTTC CASSFQGTDYGYTF
TRBD1 TRBJ2-2 TRBV18 many TGTGCCAGCTCAATCTCGACAGGGTTCGCCGGGGAGCTGTTTTTT CASSISTGFAGELFF
TRBD1 TRBJ2-2 TRBV5-6 few TGTGCCAGCAGCCGACTCGACAGGGGAGAAACCGGGGAGCTGTTTTTT CASSRLDRGETGELFF
TRBD1 TRBJ1-2 TRBV20-1 few TGCAGTGCTAGAGACTTTCGACAGGGAGCTAACTATGGCTACACCTTC CSARDFRQGANYGYTF
- TRBJ2-2 TRBV7-2 few TGTGCCAGCAGCTCTCCGTCGGGGGTGGGCGGGGAGCTGTTTTTT CASSSPSGVGGELFF
- TRBJ2-1 TRBV12-3/TRBV12-4 many TGTGCCAGCAGCCCGCGGGATGAGCAGTTCTTC CASSPRDEQFF
TRBD1 TRBJ2-3 TRBV4-1 few TGCGCCAGCAGCCATGGGACAGTGACGGATACGCAGTATTTT CASSHGTVTDTQYF
TRBD2 TRBJ2-1 TRBV12-3/TRBV12-4 few TGTGCCAGCAGTCCACCCTTTGGGCGGGGGGGGTACAATGAGCAGTTCTTC CASSPPFGRGGYNEQFF
- TRBJ2-3 TRBV7-9 - TGTGCCAGCAGGGCGGCAGATACGCAGTATTTT CASRAADTQYF
- TRBJ2-3 TRBV20-1 many TGCAGTGCCCCGGTGGGTGGGGGGGCCTCAGATACGCAGTATTTT CSAPVGGGASDTQYF
TRBD2 TRBJ2-3 TRBV4-2 few TGTGCCAGCAGCCAAGCGGGGGGGGGGTCAGATACGCAGTATTTT CASSQAGGGSDTQYF
- TRBJ1-1 TRBV6-5 many TGTGCCAGCAGTTACGAGGGGGACACTGAAGCTTTCTTT CASSYEGDTEAFF
TRBD2 TRBJ2-2 TRBV11-2 - TGTGCCAGCAGCTTGGCGGGAGGCGGGGAGCTGTTTTTT CASSLAGGGELFF
- TRBJ2-3 TRBV3-1 - TGTGCCATCAGCCTCGGGGTGCGCACAGATACGCAGTATTTT CAISLGVRTDTQYF
TRBD1 TRBJ2-4 TRBV11-3 few TGTGCCAGCAGCGAGGGACAGGAAAAAGCCAAAAACATTCAGTACTTC CASSEGQEKAKNIQYF
- TRBJ2-1 TRBV24-1 many TGTGCCACCAGAGCCCTAGGTGAGCAGTTCTTC CATRALGEQFF
- TRBJ1-2 TRBV5-6 - TGTGCCAGCAGCTCGGAAGGGGGGGACTATGGCTACACCTTC CASSSEGGDYGYTF
- TRBJ1-3 TRBV9 few TGTGCCAGCAGCGAGTACACCGGGCAGGTTTACTCTGGAAACACCATATATTTT CASSEYTGQVYSGNTIYF
TRBD2 TRBJ2-3 TRBV4-1 few TGCGCCAGCAGCCCATCCGGACTAGCCCGGGATACGCAGTATTTT CASSPSGLARDTQYF
TRBD2 TRBJ2-3 TRBV6-2/TRBV6-3 - TGTGCCAGCATCGCGAGACTAGCGGGGTCGGGAGATACGCAGTATTTT CASIARLAGSGDTQYF
TRBD2 TRBJ2-1 TRBV7-3 few TGTGCCAGCAGCTTATTAGGCGGGGGGGCGGGTGAGCAGTTCTTC CASSLLGGGAGEQFF
- TRBJ2-5 TRBV24-1 - TGTGCCACCAGTGATCAAGCTGGGACCCAGTACTTC CATSDQAGTQYF
TRBD2 TRBJ2-1 TRBV7-9 - TGTGCCAGCAGCCCTGGACTAGCGGGGGGGCGGCAGTTCTTC CASSPGLAGGRQFF
- TRBJ2-1 TRBV12-3/TRBV12-4 - TGTGCCAGCAGTTTTCAGACATCCAATGAGCAGTTCTTC CASSFQTSNEQFF
TRBD1 TRBJ1-2 TRBV7-2 - TGTGCCAGCAGCCGTCCGGGACAGGGGGTATATGGCTACACCTTC CASSRPGQGVYGYTF
- TRBJ1-4 TRBV18 - TGTGCCAGCTCACCAATGACAGACCCAACTAATGAAAAACTGTTTTTT CASSPMTDPTNEKLFF
- TRBJ2-1 TRBV14 many TGTGCCAGCAGCGGGTTCTCCTACAATGAGCAGTTCTTC CASSGFSYNEQFF
TRBD1 TRBJ1-6 TRBV9 - TGTGCCAGCAGCGCAGGGACAGGCAATAATTCACCCCTCCACTTT CASSAGTGNNSPLHF
TRBD2 TRBJ2-5 TRBV7-2 - TGTGCCAGCAGCGGACGGACTAGCGTTGAGACCCAGTACTTC CASSGRTSVETQYF
- TRBJ2-6 TRBV7-8 - TGTGCCAGCAGCTGGCAGGGCTCTGGGGCCAACGTCCTGACTTTC CASSWQGSGANVLTF
- TRBJ2-7 TRBV5-1 few TGCGCCAGCAGTGTGGTGGATCAGACCTACGAGCAGTACTTC CASSVVDQTYEQYF
- TRBJ1-2 TRBV12-3/TRBV12-4 - TGTGCCAGCACCTTCCGGGGGGCGGGAAACTATGGCTACACCTTC CASTFRGAGNYGYTF
- TRBJ1-2 TRBV6-5 few TGTGCCAGCAGTTACACAACAAGCTTCTATGGCTACACCTTC CASSYTTSFYGYTF
TRBD2 TRBJ2-1 TRBV10-3 - TGTGCCATCAGTGACCACCAGCGGGGGGACAATGAGCAGTTCTTC CAISDHQRGDNEQFF
TRBD2 TRBJ2-3 TRBV7-3 - TGTGCCAGCAGCTCTAGCGGGGGGCCAGGTGTTGCGCAGTATTTT CASSSSGGPGVAQYF
TRBD2 TRBJ2-1 TRBV13 few TGTGCCAGCAGCCTCGGGGGGGAACCCCACTACAATGAGCAGTTCTTC CASSLGGEPHYNEQFF
- TRBJ2-1 TRBV4-3 many TGCGCCAGCAGCCAGAATGGGGCTAGCGATGAGCAGTTCTTC CASSQNGASDEQFF
TRBD1 TRBJ1-2 TRBV5-1 few TGCGCCAGCAGCTCGCCGGGACAGAACTATGGCTACACCTTC CASSSPGQNYGYTF
- TRBJ2-3 TRBV20-1 few TGCAGTGCTCCTGGCTACGACACAGATACGCAGTATTTT CSAPGYDTDTQYF
- TRBJ1-1 TRBV29-1 few TGCAGCGTTGAAGGGGAGGGGGGGTTCAACACTGAAGCTTTCTTT CSVEGEGGFNTEAFF
- TRBJ1-1 TRBV6-1 - TGTGCCAGCAGAAGGGAATTAGAGTTAGCTGAAGCTTTCTTT CASRRELELAEAFF
- TRBJ2-1 TRBV28 - TGTGCCAGCAAAAGTTACAATGAGCAGTTCTTC CASKSYNEQFF
TRBD2 TRBJ2-2 TRBV5-1 - TGCGCCAGCAGCCCCTGGGTAGCGGGGAACACCGGGGAGCTGTTTTTT CASSPWVAGNTGELFF
- TRBJ2-4 TRBV4-3 few TGCGCCAGCAGCCAAGATTTTGGCAGCAACAAAAACATTCAGTACTTC CASSQDFGSNKNIQYF
TRBD2 TRBJ2-1 TRBV11-2 few TGTGCCAGCAGCTTAGATGGGTTACTAGCGGGGGGGAACAATGAGCAGTTCTTC CASSLDGLLAGGNNEQFF
TRBD1 TRBJ1-2 TRBV11-2 - TGTGCCAGCAGCTTCCCGGGACAGGGCTACTATGGCTACACCTTC CASSFPGQGYYGYTF
TRBD1 TRBJ1-5 TRBV5-5 few TGTGCCAGCAGCGTGGGGGGGACAGGGGCTCATCAGCCCCAGCATTTT CASSVGGTGAHQPQHF
- TRBJ2-3 TRBV7-3 - TGTGCCAGCAGCTTCGGACTGTCTAGCACAGATACGCAGTATTTT CASSFGLSSTDTQYF
- TRBJ1-1 TRBV7-2 - TGTGCCAGCAGCCATTGGGACCGTACGAACACTGAAGCTTTCTTT CASSHWDRTNTEAFF
- TRBJ2-1 TRBV11-2 - TGTGCCAGCAGCTTCGTTCGCTCCTACAATGAGCAGTTCTTC CASSFVRSYNEQFF
- TRBJ2-5 TRBV20-1 - TGCAGTGCTAGAGGTTCAATTAGGAGGAGCGGAGAGACCCAGTACTTC CSARGSIRRSGETQYF
TRBD1 TRBJ1-1 TRBV14 - TGTGCCAGCAGCCAAGTTCACAGGGGGATGAACACTGAAGCTTTCTTT CASSQVHRGMNTEAFF
- TRBJ2-5 TRBV12-3/TRBV12-4 - TGTGCCAGCAGTTCCTCTCGTTCGACCCAGTACTTC CASSSSRSTQYF